Presented here are 32 T cell receptor beta chains from one specimen sequenced in a study of blood T cell repertoires in COVID-19. TCRdb keeps only in-frame clones here, not all; method: immunoSEQ multiplex PCR. In the table there are around 200,000 clones, around 90% of which are singletons. The sample comprised peripheral blood. These receptors were obtained from a man aged 40-49 years with acute or convalescent COVID-19.

The V and J genes are TRBV4-3 and TRBJ1-2, with unresolved D. The CDR3 is 16 amino acids. CDR1 is LGHNA and CDR2 is YSLEER in the germline V gene. V shed 0 bases and J shed 0 bases, with 11 bases lying between them. CDR3 nucleotide sequence: TGCGCCAGCAGCCAAGATCAGGCTCGAGCTAACTATGGCTACACCTTC. Its translation: CASSQDQARANYGYTF.

In this sample, this clone turned up a few times. The genes are TRBV3-1 (or the pseudogene TRBV3-2) and TRBJ1-1; 8 nucleotides line up with TRBD1. Trimming removed 5 bases from V and 3 bases from J; junction bases left unmatched: 5. This CDR3 is 14 amino acids long. CDR1 and CDR2 (germline): LGHDT, YNNKEL (reference sequence). CDR3 bases: TGTGCCAGCAGCTGGGGGACAGGCGACACTGAAGCTTTCTTT. Translation gives CASSWGTGDTEAFF.

This clone was observed a single time. The chain has TRBV5-8 and TRBJ1-6; 7 bases fit TRBD1. Unmatched junction bases numbered 1, after V lost 3 bases and J lost 7 bases. From germline, CDR1 is SGHTS and CDR2 YDEGEE. The CDR3 length is 13 residues. The CDR3 is CASSWDRNSPLHF. CDR3 nucleotide sequence: TGTGCCAGCAGCTGGGACAGAAATTCACCCCTCCACTTT. The full variable domain, completed using reference TRBV5-8 and TRBJ1-6, is EAGVTQSPTHLIKTRGQQATLRCSPISGHTSVYWYQQALGLGLQFLLWYDEGEERNRGNFPPRFSGRQFPNYSSELNVNALELEDSALYLCASSWDRNSPLHFGNGTRLTVT.

This clone was counted a few times. The chain carries TRBV30 and TRBJ1-6; tentatively, D is TRBD1 (5 bases). From germline, CDR1 is GTSNPN and CDR2 SVGIG (reference sequence). Trimming removed 4 bases from V and 10 bases from J, with 14 bases in between. This CDR3 has 13 amino acids. The CDR3 reads CAWMGEGNSPLHF. As DNA, the CDR3 is TGTGCCTGGATGGGGGAGGGCAACTCACCCCTCCACTTT.

This clone appeared once. Other DNA sequences from this sample encode an identical CDR3 as well. This chain's CDR3 is CSVRPGQETQYF. The CDR3 nucleotides read TGCAGCGTTCGGCCAGGCCAAGAGACCCAGTACTTC. This rearrangement joins TRBV29-1 to TRBJ2-5; D is unclear. Germline values: CDR1 SQVTM, CDR2 ANQGSEA. V was trimmed by 5 bases and J by 1 base, leaving 8 bases between them. The CDR3 is 12 residues long.

This chain joins TRBV4-3 and TRBJ2-1; D call uncertain. The length of the CDR3 is 15 residues. Germline V gene data show CDR1 as LGHNA and CDR2 as YSLEER. Trimming took 4 bases from V and 0 from J, leaving 10 bases between them. The DNA of the CDR3 is TGCGCCAGCAGCCTCCTGGAGAGCTCCTACAATGAGCAGTTCTTC. This codes for CASSLLESSYNEQFF.

The rearrangement uses TRBV28 and TRBJ1-6, with TRBD1 as a possible D gene (6 bases). V dropped 7 bases and J dropped 8 bases, with 15 bases sitting between them. Germline V CDR1 and CDR2: MDHEN, SYDVKM. The CDR3 covers 14 residues. In DNA, the CDR3 is TGTGCCAGCACCCCGCAGGGGATGGATTCACCCCTCCACTTT. It specifies CASTPQGMDSPLHF. Combining the CDR3 with reference TRBV28 and TRBJ1-6 gives the whole variable domain DVKVTQSSRYLVKRTGEKVFLECVQDMDHENMFWYRQDPGLGLRLIYFSYDVKMKEKGDIPEGYSVSREKKERFSLILESASTNQTSMYLCASTPQGMDSPLHFGNGTRLTVT.

This chain uses TRBV19 with TRBJ1-2, with a weak D call TRBD1 (5 bases). V lost 1 base to trimming and J lost 6 bases, with 15 bases between them. The CDR3 covers 15 residues. CDR1 is LNHDA and CDR2 is SQIVND in the germline V gene (reference sequence). CDR3 DNA: TGTGCCAGTAGTATAGGCGATTCTGGCAGGGATGGCTACACCTTC. Its protein product is CASSIGDSGRDGYTF.

The rearrangement uses TRBV2 and TRBJ1-6; no definite D call. Germline V gives CDR1 SNHLY, CDR2 FYNNEI. Deletions cut 6 bases from V and 4 bases from J, with 13 bases between. The CDR3 consists of 15 residues. The CDR3: CASRSVGGYNSPLHF. In DNA, the CDR3 is TGTGCCAGCAGGAGTGTCGGAGGGTATAATTCACCCCTCCACTTT. The full variable domain, its missing parts supplied by reference TRBV2 and TRBJ1-6, is EPEVTQTPSHQVTQMGQEVILRCVPISNHLYFYWYRQILGQKVEFLVSFYNNEISEKSEIFDDQFSVERPDGSNFTLKIRSTKLEDSAMYFCASRSVGGYNSPLHFGNGTRLTVT.

The chain is built from TRBV5-8 and TRBJ1-2, with a weak D call TRBD1 (5 bases). The CDR3 length is 15 residues. V lost 0 bases and J lost 4, with 13 bases in between. The germline V gene has CDR1 SGHTS and CDR2 YDEGEE. The CDR3 DNA is TGTGCCAGCAGCTTGGAGGGCAGGGTACCCTATGGCTACACCTTC. It specifies CASSLEGRVPYGYTF.

The V call is TRBV12-3 or TRBV12-4, the J call TRBJ1-2, with D perhaps matching TRBD1 (5 bases). This CDR3 is 13 amino acids long. V was shortened by 5 bases and J by 5 bases, with 12 bases between the two germline ends. In DNA, the CDR3 is TGTGCCAGCAGTCGACAGTCATTATATGGCTACACCTTC. The encoded protein is CASSRQSLYGYTF.

Points on this clone: At one boundary the junction diverges from the germline segment, which might be a read error. The rearrangement joins TRBV2 to TRBJ1-5; 7 bases are shared with TRBD1. The germline V gene encodes CDR1 SNHLY and CDR2 FYNNEI. The CDR3 runs to 13 residues. In DNA form, the CDR3 reads TGTGCCAGCAGGAACAGGGGCAACCAGCCCCAGCATTTT. Protein: CASRNRGNQPQHF.

The CDR3 sequence: CASSPGTGGETQYF. The CDR3 DNA is TGTGCCAGCAGCCCGGGGACAGGTGGAGAGACCCAGTACTTC. The gene calls are TRBV7-3 and TRBJ2-5, with 8 bases aligning to TRBD1. The CDR3 extends over 14 amino acids. CDR1 SGHTA and CDR2 FQGTGA come from the germline V gene. Trimming removed 5 bases from V and 4 bases from J; junction bases left unmatched: 6.

In its sample, this clone was seen once. V gene TRBV30 combines with J gene TRBJ2-5, with 9 bases that match TRBD2. This CDR3 contains 14 residues. Germline CDR1 GTSNPN, CDR2 SVGIG (reference sequence). With V trimmed by 2 bases and J by 2 bases, 3 bases remained unmatched. The CDR3 coding sequence is TGTGCCTGGAGTCGACTAGCGGTTCAAGAGACCCAGTACTTC. Amino acids: CAWSRLAVQETQYF.

This clone was detected once. The J gene is TRBJ1-5, the V gene TRBV19, with 9 nucleotides matching TRBD1. Looked up from germline, CDR1 is LNHDA and CDR2 is SQIVND (reference sequence). Trimming took 3 bases from V and 6 from J; bases not matched to a gene: 15. This CDR3 has 18 amino acids. The CDR3 DNA follows: TGTGCCAGTAGTATTAAGGCCGCGGGGACAGGGCGGGGTCAGCCCCAGCATTTT. Amino acids: CASSIKAAGTGRGQPQHF.

V gene TRBV5-4 combines with J gene TRBJ1-6, with 9 bases identical to TRBD1. The junction had 6 bases not matched to a gene; V was cut back by 4 bases and J by 7 bases. CDR3 length equals 15 residues. Germline V lookup: CDR1 SGHNT, CDR2 YYREEE (reference sequence). The CDR3 here is CASSAQGAENSPLHF. Here the CDR3 DNA reads TGTGCCAGCAGCGCACAGGGGGCAGAGAATTCACCCCTCCACTTT. The full variable domain, with the rest looked up from reference TRBV5-4 and TRBJ1-6, is ETGVTQSPTHLIKTRGQQVTLRCSSQSGHNTVSWYQQALGQGPQFIFQYYREEENGRGNFPPRFSGLQFPNYSSELNVNALELDDSALYLCASSAQGAENSPLHFGNGTRLTVT.

This clone was seen a single time. The chain has TRBV10-3 and TRBJ2-7; a possible D gene is TRBD1 (6 bases). Trimming removed 6 bases from V and 0 bases from J, with 9 bases in between. The CDR3 spans 13 residues. Germline lookup yields CDR1 ENHRY and CDR2 SYGVKD. This CDR3 reads CAIRTDSSYEQYF. In DNA, the CDR3 is TGTGCCATCAGAACGGACAGCTCCTACGAGCAGTACTTC.

This clone was seen only once. Here the CDR3 DNA reads TGTGCCAGCAGCCAGAATCAGGGGATGAACACTGAAGCTTTCTTT. It yields the protein CASSQNQGMNTEAFF. V and J are TRBV4-2 and TRBJ1-1; possible D gene TRBD1, 6 bases. This CDR3 spans 15 amino acids. Germline values: CDR1 LGHNA, CDR2 YNFKEQ. The V end lost 3 bases, the J end lost 0 bases, and 11 bases lay between the germline ends.

The chain uses TRBV18 and TRBJ2-5; the match to TRBD1 covers 9 bases. The CDR3 has 14 residues. V gave up 3 bases and J gave up 3 bases; unmatched junction bases: 2. Germline assignment: CDR1 KGHSH and CDR2 LQKENI. The CDR3 sequence is CASSPRQGEETQYF. In DNA, the CDR3 is TGTGCCAGCTCACCTCGACAGGGGGAAGAGACCCAGTACTTC.

V is TRBV7-7 and J is TRBJ2-5; TRBD2 matches at 9 bases. Germline V CDR1 and CDR2: SSHAT, FNYEAQ (reference sequence). The CDR3 consists of 16 residues. CDR3 residues: CASAKYHLAGKETQYF. CDR3 nucleotide sequence: TGTGCTAGCGCGAAATACCACCTAGCGGGGAAAGAGACCCAGTACTTC. Combining the CDR3 with reference TRBV7-7 and TRBJ2-5 gives the whole variable domain GAGVSQSPRYKVTKRGQDVTLRCDPISSHATLYWYQQALGQGPEFLTYFNYEAQPDKSGLPSDRFSAERPEGSISTLTIQRTEQRDSAMYRCASAKYHLAGKETQYFGPGTRLLVL.

In its sample, this clone was seen once. The chain recombines TRBV30 with TRBJ2-1, with 9 positions matching TRBD2. Trimming cost V 1 base and J 7 bases; bases outside gene matches: 2. CDR1 is GTSNPN, CDR2 SVGIG, per germline (reference sequence). This CDR3 region has 13 residues. The CDR3 DNA sequence: TGTGCCTGGAGTGGCGGGGGGGAAAATGAGCAGTTCTTC. This translates into CAWSGGGENEQFF.

The rearrangement joins TRBV9 to TRBJ2-7; TRBD1 matches 10 bases. The CDR3 contains 17 residues. With 0 bases clipped from V and 6 bases from J, the junction kept 12 bases outside the gene matches. Germline-derived CDR1 and CDR2 are SGDLS and YYNGEE. The CDR3 reads CASSVDGTGVGSREQYF. Written as DNA, the CDR3 is TGTGCCAGCAGCGTAGATGGGACAGGGGTAGGATCTCGCGAGCAGTACTTC. The complete variable domain, with remaining parts taken from reference TRBV9 and TRBJ2-7, reads DSGVTQTPKHLITATGQRVTLRCSPRSGDLSVYWYQQSLDQGLQFLIQYYNGEERAKGNILERFSAQQFPDLHSELNLSSLELGDSALYFCASSVDGTGVGSREQYFGPGTRLTVT.

The V gene is TRBV19, the J gene TRBJ1-4, with 7 positions matching TRBD1. The CDR3 is 16 amino acids. Germline CDR1 reads LNHDA; CDR2 reads SQIVND (reference sequence). After removal of 5 bases from V and 3 bases from J, the junction contained 9 bases not matched to a gene. CDR3 sequence reads: CASSLLRGGSNEKLFF. CDR3 in DNA: TGTGCCAGTAGTCTTCTTAGAGGGGGCTCTAATGAAAAACTGTTTTTT.

The rearrangement uses TRBV7-6 and TRBJ2-5, with no clear D. With 1 base removed from V and 5 bases from J, the gap between germline ends came to 8 bases. CDR1 is SGHVS, CDR2 FNYEAQ, per germline. CDR3 length: 13 amino acids. This CDR3 is CASSLGQVETQYF. CDR3 DNA sequence: TGTGCCAGCAGCTTAGGGCAGGTCGAGACCCAGTACTTC.

The gene calls are TRBV7-8 and TRBJ1-2, with D maybe TRBD1 (5 bases). Germline values: CDR1 SGHVS, CDR2 FQNEAQ. The CDR3 totals 14 residues. Trimming stripped 3 bases from V and 5 bases from J, with 13 bases between. CDR3 nucleotide sequence: TGTGCCAGCAGCTTGGGGGGGTCTGGGTATGGCTACACCTTC. Protein product: CASSLGGSGYGYTF.

In this sample, this clone turned up a few times. J is TRBJ2-1 and V is TRBV28; D not resolved. From germline, CDR1 is MDHEN and CDR2 SYDVKM. This CDR3 has 13 amino acids. The V gene lost 4 bases and the J gene lost 9 bases, with 13 bases spanning the gap. The CDR3 reads CASSSVSLREQFF. The CDR3 DNA sequence: TGTGCCAGCAGTTCTGTATCACTACGTGAGCAGTTCTTC.

The V gene is TRBV4-1, the J gene TRBJ2-3; D is ambiguous. The V end was cut by 0 bases, the J end by 4 bases, with 5 bases between. In germline, CDR1 is MGHRA, CDR2 YSYEKL. The CDR3 spans 13 residues. The CDR3 loop is CASSQEEADTQYF. In DNA, the CDR3 is TGCGCCAGCAGCCAAGAAGAGGCAGATACGCAGTATTTT.

This chain uses TRBV5-1 with TRBJ2-5; 7 bases align to TRBD2. After removal of 3 bases from V and 5 bases from J, the junction contained 4 bases not matched to a gene. The CDR3 runs 13 residues. Germline lookup yields CDR1 SGHRS and CDR2 YFSETQ. DNA for the CDR3: TGCGCCAGCAGCTGGGGCGGGAGTGAGACCCAGTACTTC. Its protein product is CASSWGGSETQYF.

This rearrangement joins TRBV7-9 to TRBJ1-4; 7 bases agree with TRBD1. CDR3 length equals 15 residues. The J segment lost 8 bases and the V segment lost 4 bases, leaving 10 bases of the junction unmatched. Per the germline V gene, CDR1 is SEHNR and CDR2 is FQNEAQ (reference sequence). The CDR3 loop reads CASSYRQGGGEKLFF. The DNA for the CDR3 is TGTGCCAGCAGCTACCGACAGGGTGGGGGCGAAAAACTGTTTTTT. Variable domain in full (rest from reference TRBV7-9 and TRBJ1-4): DTGVSQNPRHKITKRGQNVTFRCDPISEHNRLYWYRQTLGQGPEFLTYFQNEAQLEKSRLLSDRFSAERPKGSFSTLEIQRTEQGDSAMYLCASSYRQGGGEKLFFGSGTQLSVL.

This chain uses TRBV6-1 with TRBJ2-5; 9 bases are shared with TRBD2. V lost 1 base, J lost 3 bases, and 9 bases stayed unmatched. In germline, CDR1 is MNHNS, CDR2 SASEGT. The CDR3 loop spans 17 amino acids. CDR3 region: CASSEGIPGLAEETQYF. CDR3 in DNA: TGTGCCAGCAGTGAAGGTATCCCGGGACTAGCTGAAGAGACCCAGTACTTC.

For the CDR3, the DNA is TGTGCCAGCAGTGAGGGCCCCTTAGGCCACGAGCAGTACTTC. The encoded protein is CASSEGPLGHEQYF. This chain connects TRBV11-2 to TRBJ2-7, with a weak D call TRBD2 (5 bases). Trimming removed 6 bases at V and 5 bases at J, with 17 bases between. The germline gives CDR1 SGHAT, CDR2 FQNNGV. The CDR3 length is 14 residues.

This chain connects TRBV5-6 to TRBJ2-4, with TRBD1 as a possible D gene (5 bases). Germline CDR1 reads SGHDT; CDR2 reads YYEEEE. The CDR3 is 15 residues long. Trimming left V 0 bases short and J 1 base short, with 8 bases between. CDR3 sequence: CASSLAHRAKNIQYF. For the CDR3, the DNA is TGTGCCAGCAGCTTGGCCCACAGGGCCAAAAACATTCAGTACTTC.